The clone carrying this T cell receptor beta chain came up many times. The antigen is undetermined. Different DNA sequences within this sample yield the same CDR3. Adult donors, all healthy and HIV-negative, had no recent acute infections or vaccinations. This entry belongs to a study of shared clonotypes between healthy human individuals. General observations from the study: The diversity represented, both genetic and in exposure history, was limited by few donors. Blood alone was sampled, and tissue repertoires likely differ.

The protocol was immunoSEQ multiplex PCR, while the TCRdb copy is restricted to in-frame clones and leaves out a portion. The table lists 75,000 to 100,000 clones, around 43% of them singletons. The CDR3 has 13 residues. Per the germline V gene, CDR1 is SGHRS and CDR2 is YFSETQ. Trimming took off 1 base at V and 4 bases at J, with 8 bases between the two ends. The chain is built from TRBV5-1 and TRBJ1-1; D is perhaps TRBD1 (6 bases). Material: PBMCs. This clonotype was obtained from a middle-aged woman in good health. Some clones in this sample may be carry-over from other donors' samples. CDR3 residues: CASSLRGGTEAFF. The CDR3 DNA reads as TGCGCCAGCAGCTTGAGGGGGGGCACTGAAGCTTTCTTT.